This T cell receptor beta chain is drawn from a study of blood T cell repertoires in COVID-19. Study summary: The cDNA or gDNA used as material had been derived from T cells, B-cell-depleted T cells, or PBMCs.

Authors' processing steps: Amplifying reference gene primers gave estimates of nucleated cell counts. Sequencing was performed with immunoSEQ multiplex PCR; in TCRdb, only in-frame clones are kept and a portion is missing. The V and J calls and clone size come from that table; D and trimming were worked out from the DNA. Of 250,000 to 300,000 clones in the sample, roughly nine tenths were seen once. The germline gives CDR1 MNHEY, CDR2 SMNVEV (reference sequence). The CDR3 spans 16 residues. V gave up 5 bases and J gave up 8 bases; unmatched junction bases: 12. The V gene is TRBV27, the J gene TRBJ2-1, with 10 bases aligning to TRBD2. The receptor's source is a man aged 18 to 29 with active or convalescent COVID-19. The sequenced material came from peripheral blood. The CDR3 region has the DNA TGTGCCAGCAGTCGAGACCTGGGACTAGCGTCGGATGAGCAGTTCTTC. As protein: CASSRDLGLASDEQFF.